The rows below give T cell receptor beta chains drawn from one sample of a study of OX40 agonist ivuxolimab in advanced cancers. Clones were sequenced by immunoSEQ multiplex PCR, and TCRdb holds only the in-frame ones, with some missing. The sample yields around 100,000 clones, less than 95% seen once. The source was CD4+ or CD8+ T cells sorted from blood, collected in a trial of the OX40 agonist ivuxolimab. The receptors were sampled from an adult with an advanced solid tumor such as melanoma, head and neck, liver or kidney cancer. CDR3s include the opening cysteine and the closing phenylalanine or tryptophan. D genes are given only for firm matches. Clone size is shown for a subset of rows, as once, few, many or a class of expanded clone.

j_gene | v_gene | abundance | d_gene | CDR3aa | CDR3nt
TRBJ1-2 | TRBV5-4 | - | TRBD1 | CASSFLTGDYGYTF | TGTGCCAGCAGCTTTCTTACAGGGGACTATGGCTACACCTTC
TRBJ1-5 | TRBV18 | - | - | CASSRGGNQPQHF | TGTGCCAGCTCGAGGGGAGGCAATCAGCCCCAGCATTTT
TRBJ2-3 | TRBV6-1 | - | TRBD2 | CASSEYGTSVLAYTQYF | TGTGCCAGCAGTGAGTACGGGACTAGCGTCTTAGCTTATACGCAGTATTTT
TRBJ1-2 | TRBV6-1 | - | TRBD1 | CASSEGGQGGRYYGYTF | TGTGCCAGCAGTGAAGGGGGACAGGGGGGACGCTACTATGGCTACACCTTC
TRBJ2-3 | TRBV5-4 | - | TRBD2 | CASRQDSGSTDTQYF | TGTGCCAGCAGACAAGATAGCGGGAGCACAGATACGCAGTATTTT
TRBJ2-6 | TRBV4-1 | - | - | CASSPRVGANVLTF | TGCGCCAGCAGCCCCAGGGTTGGGGCCAACGTCCTGACTTTC
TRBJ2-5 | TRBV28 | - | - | CASSLQGGETQYF | TGTGCCAGCAGTCTGCAGGGGGGAGAGACCCAGTACTTC
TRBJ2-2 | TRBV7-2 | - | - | CASSLDSRRLFF | TGTGCCAGCAGCTTGGACTCCCGGCGGCTGTTTTTT
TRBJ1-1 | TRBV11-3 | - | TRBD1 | CASSLVQGVEAFF | TGTGCCAGCAGCTTGGTACAGGGGGTTGAAGCTTTCTTT
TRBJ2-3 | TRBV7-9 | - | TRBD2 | CASSLGAAGARTDTQYF | TGTGCCAGCAGTCTAGGGGCTGCGGGAGCACGCACAGATACGCAGTATTTT
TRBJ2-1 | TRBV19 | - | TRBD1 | CASSRDRGSNEQFF | TGTGCCAGTAGTCGGGACAGGGGTAGCAATGAGCAGTTCTTC
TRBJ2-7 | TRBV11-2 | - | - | CASSQDLGDEQYF | TGTGCCAGCAGCCAGGACCTCGGCGACGAGCAGTACTTC
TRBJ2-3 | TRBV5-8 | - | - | CASSLGGGWRYTQYF | TGTGCCAGCAGCTTGGGGGGCGGCTGGAGATATACGCAGTATTTT
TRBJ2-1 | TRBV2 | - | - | CASSLERGDNEQFF | TGTGCCAGCAGTTTAGAGCGAGGGGACAATGAGCAGTTCTTC
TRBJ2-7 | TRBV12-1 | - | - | CASSRSGSSYEQYF | TGTGCCAGCAGCCGGAGCGGGAGCTCCTACGAGCAGTACTTC
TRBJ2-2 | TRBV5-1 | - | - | CASSLRGDNTGELFF | TGCGCCAGCAGCTTGCGTGGGGACAACACCGGGGAGCTGTTTTTT
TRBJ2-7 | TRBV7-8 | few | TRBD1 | CASSLDPGGLYEQYF | TGTGCCAGCAGCTTAGATCCAGGGGGCCTCTACGAGCAGTACTTC
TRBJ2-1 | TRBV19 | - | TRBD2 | CASRKAGGKNEQFF | TGTGCCAGTAGAAAAGCGGGAGGGAAAAATGAGCAGTTCTTC
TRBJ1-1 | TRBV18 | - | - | CASSPDTTALNTEAFF | TGTGCCAGCTCACCCGACACAACTGCTTTGAACACTGAAGCTTTCTTT
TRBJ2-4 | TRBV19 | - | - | CASSTRTDKNIQYF | TGTGCCAGTAGTACCCGGACAGACAAAAACATTCAGTACTTC
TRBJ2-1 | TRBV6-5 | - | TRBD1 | CASSYSGQGHNEQFF | TGTGCCAGCAGTTACTCGGGACAGGGGCACAATGAGCAGTTCTTC
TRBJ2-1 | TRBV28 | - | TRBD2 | CASSFLTSGSDNEQFF | TGTGCCAGCAGTTTCCTGACTAGCGGGAGTGACAATGAGCAGTTCTTC